Presented here are 8 T cell receptor beta chains from one specimen sequenced in a study of T cell responses to AZD1222 COVID-19 vaccine. The repertoire was sequenced with immunoSEQ multiplex PCR; TCRdb's copy has only in-frame clones and lacks some. The data show some 120,000 clones, with about 88% seen just once and roughly 4.4% held by the top ten. The starting material was peripheral blood, obtained on day 0 of AZD1222 vaccination. The receptors derive from an adult in good health.

This clone appeared once. V is TRBV5-1 and J is TRBJ1-5, with D possibly TRBD1 on 5 matching bases. The V end was cut by 5 bases, the J end by 0 bases, with 15 bases between. The CDR3 sequence is 16 residues long. Per the germline V gene, CDR1 is SGHRS and CDR2 is YFSETQ. The CDR3 DNA is TGCGCCAGCAGACTTATTGACAGACATAGCAATCAGCCCCAGCATTTT. This sequence encodes CASRLIDRHSNQPQHF. The full variable domain, completed using reference TRBV5-1 and TRBJ1-5, is KAGVTQTPRYLIKTRGQQVTLSCSPISGHRSVSWYQQTPGQGLQFLFEYFSETQRNKGNFPGRFSGRQFSNSRSEMNVSTLELGDSALYLCASRLIDRHSNQPQHFGDGTRLSIL.

The rearrangement joins TRBV29-1 to TRBJ2-2; no definite D call. The germline V gene has CDR1 SQVTM and CDR2 ANQGSEA. V lost 7 bases and J 6 bases, leaving 15 bases between the germline ends. This CDR3 has 13 residues. CDR3 bases: TGCAGCGCCTGGCACGTGGACCCCGGGGAGCTGTTTTTT. This codes for CSAWHVDPGELFF.

This rearrangement joins TRBV28 to TRBJ1-1, with D possibly TRBD1 on 5 matching bases. The length of the CDR3 is 17 residues. V lost 5 bases to trimming and J lost 4 bases, with 23 bases between them. Germline-derived CDR1 and CDR2 are MDHEN and SYDVKM. In nucleotides, the CDR3 is TGTGCCAGCAGTCTCAGGACAACTACAACGCGCGGCACTGAAGCTTTCTTT. It yields the protein CASSLRTTTTRGTEAFF.

This clone appeared once. This chain uses TRBV19 with TRBJ1-5; D is ambiguous. Trimming stripped 8 bases from V and 4 bases from J, with 6 bases between. This CDR3 contains 11 residues. Germline CDR1 LNHDA, CDR2 SQIVND (reference sequence). CDR3 coding DNA: TGTGCCAGTGGGTTTAATCAGCCCCAGCATTTT. Encoded protein: CASGFNQPQHF.

CDR3 sequence reads: CASSFSTGDYGYTF. DNA for the CDR3: TGCGCCAGCAGCTTCTCGACAGGGGACTATGGCTACACCTTC. The V and J genes are TRBV5-1 and TRBJ1-2, with TRBD1 identical over 8 bases. Germline CDR1 and CDR2: SGHRS and YFSETQ. The CDR3 is 14 residues long. V shed 2 bases, J shed 3 bases, and the junction held 3 bases outside the gene matches.

This chain joins TRBV15 and TRBJ1-1; D gene uncertain. Trimming left V 0 bases short and J 5 bases short, with 1 base between. Germline V CDR1 and CDR2: LNHNV, YYDKDF (reference sequence). This CDR3 contains 11 residues. The CDR3 is CATSRDTEAFF. For the CDR3, the DNA is TGTGCCACCAGCAGAGATACTGAAGCTTTCTTT.

This clone was recorded a few times. The gene calls are TRBV5-4 and TRBJ1-6; the match to TRBD1 covers 9 bases. CDR1 is SGHNT and CDR2 is YYREEE in the germline V gene (reference sequence). The junction had 5 bases not matched to a gene; V was cut back by 0 bases and J by 10 bases. This CDR3 region has 15 residues. The chain's CDR3 is CASSLDDRGKSPLHF. Here the CDR3 DNA reads TGTGCCAGCAGCTTGGACGACAGGGGGAAATCACCCCTCCACTTT.

The table lists this clone with a count of one. The rearrangement links TRBV30 to TRBJ2-3, with a tentative D call TRBD2 (5 bases). The V end lost 5 bases, the J end lost 0 bases, and 12 bases lay between the germline ends. Germline V gives CDR1 GTSNPN, CDR2 SVGIG (reference sequence). There are 14 residues in the CDR3. This CDR3 is CAWGLLESTDTQYF. The CDR3 nucleotides are TGTGCCTGGGGCTTACTAGAAAGCACAGATACGCAGTATTTT.